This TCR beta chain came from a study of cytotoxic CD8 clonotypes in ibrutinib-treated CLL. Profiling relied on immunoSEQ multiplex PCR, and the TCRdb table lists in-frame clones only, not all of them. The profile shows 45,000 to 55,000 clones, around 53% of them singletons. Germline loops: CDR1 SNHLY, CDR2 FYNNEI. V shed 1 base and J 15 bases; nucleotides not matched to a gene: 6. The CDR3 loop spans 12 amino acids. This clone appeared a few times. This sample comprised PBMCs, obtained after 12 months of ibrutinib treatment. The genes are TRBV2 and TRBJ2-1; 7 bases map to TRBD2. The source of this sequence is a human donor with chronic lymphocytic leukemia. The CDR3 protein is CASSEGRERPFF. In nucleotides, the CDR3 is TGTGCCAGCAGTGAAGGGCGGGAGAGACCGTTCTTC. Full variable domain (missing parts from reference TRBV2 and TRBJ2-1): EPEVTQTPSHQVTQMGQEVILRCVPISNHLYFYWYRQILGQKVEFLVSFYNNEISEKSEIFDDQFSVERPDGSNFTLKIRSTKLEDSAMYFCASSEGRERPFFGPGTRLTVL.